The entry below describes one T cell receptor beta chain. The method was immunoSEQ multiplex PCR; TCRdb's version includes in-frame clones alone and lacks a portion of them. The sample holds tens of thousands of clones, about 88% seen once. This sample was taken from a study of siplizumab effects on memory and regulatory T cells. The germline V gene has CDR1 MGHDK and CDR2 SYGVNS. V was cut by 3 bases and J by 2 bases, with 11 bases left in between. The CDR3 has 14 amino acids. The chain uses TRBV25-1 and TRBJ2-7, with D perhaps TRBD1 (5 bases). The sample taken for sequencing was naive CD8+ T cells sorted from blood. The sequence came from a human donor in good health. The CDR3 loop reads CASSDSGPAYEQYF. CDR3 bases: TGTGCCAGCAGTGATTCAGGGCCAGCCTACGAGCAGTACTTC.